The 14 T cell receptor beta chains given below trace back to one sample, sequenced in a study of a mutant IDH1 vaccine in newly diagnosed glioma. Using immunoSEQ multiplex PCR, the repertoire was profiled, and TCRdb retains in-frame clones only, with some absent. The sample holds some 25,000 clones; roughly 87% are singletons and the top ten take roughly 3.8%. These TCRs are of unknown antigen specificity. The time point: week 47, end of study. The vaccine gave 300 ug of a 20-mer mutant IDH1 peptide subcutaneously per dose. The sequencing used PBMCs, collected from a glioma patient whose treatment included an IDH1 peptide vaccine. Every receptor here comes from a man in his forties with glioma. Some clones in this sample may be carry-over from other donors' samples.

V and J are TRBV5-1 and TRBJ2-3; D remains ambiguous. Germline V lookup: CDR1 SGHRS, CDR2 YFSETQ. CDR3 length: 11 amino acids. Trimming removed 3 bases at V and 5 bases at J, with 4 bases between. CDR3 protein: CASSSLDTQYF. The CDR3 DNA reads TGCGCCAGCAGCTCCCTAGATACGCAGTATTTT.

The CDR3 spells CASSLGFGPRGNTEAFF. DNA of the CDR3: TGCGCCAGCAGCCTAGGTTTTGGACCGAGGGGAAACACTGAAGCTTTCTTT. V usage is TRBV4-1 and J usage is TRBJ1-1; possible D gene TRBD1, 5 bases. Germline-derived CDR1 and CDR2 are MGHRA and YSYEKL. Trimming pared 4 bases from V and 2 bases from J, leaving 20 bases between. The CDR3 runs 17 residues.

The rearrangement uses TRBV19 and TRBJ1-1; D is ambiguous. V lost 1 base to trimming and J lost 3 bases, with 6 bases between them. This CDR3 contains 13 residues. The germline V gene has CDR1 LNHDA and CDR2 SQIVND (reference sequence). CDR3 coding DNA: TGTGCCAGTAGTATAGCTGGGGACACTGAAGCTTTCTTT. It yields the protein CASSIAGDTEAFF.

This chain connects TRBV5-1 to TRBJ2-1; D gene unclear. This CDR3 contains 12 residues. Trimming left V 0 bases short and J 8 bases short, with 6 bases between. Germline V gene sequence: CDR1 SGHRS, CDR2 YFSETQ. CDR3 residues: CASSLDFYEQFF. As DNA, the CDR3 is TGCGCCAGCAGCTTGGACTTCTATGAGCAGTTCTTC.

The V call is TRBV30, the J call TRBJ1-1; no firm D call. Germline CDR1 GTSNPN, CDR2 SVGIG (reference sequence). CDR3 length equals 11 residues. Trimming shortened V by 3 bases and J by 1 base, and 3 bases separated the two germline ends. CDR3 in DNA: TGTGCCTGGAGGCAGAACACTGAAGCTTTCTTT. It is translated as CAWRQNTEAFF.

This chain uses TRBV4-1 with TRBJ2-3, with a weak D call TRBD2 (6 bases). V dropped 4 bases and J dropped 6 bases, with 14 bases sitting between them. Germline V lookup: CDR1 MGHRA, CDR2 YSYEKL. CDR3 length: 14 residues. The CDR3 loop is CASSPGRGLDTQYF. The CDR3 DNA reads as TGCGCCAGCAGCCCGGGGCGGGGCTTGGATACGCAGTATTTT.

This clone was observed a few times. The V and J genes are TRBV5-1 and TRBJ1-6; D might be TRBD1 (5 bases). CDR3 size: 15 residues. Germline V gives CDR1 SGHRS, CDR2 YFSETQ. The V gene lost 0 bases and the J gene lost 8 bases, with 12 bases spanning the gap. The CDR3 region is CASSLEGLRHSPLHF. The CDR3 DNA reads TGCGCCAGCAGCTTGGAGGGGTTAAGGCATTCACCCCTCCACTTT.

The CDR3: CASSSPGANQPQHF. In nucleotides, the CDR3 is TGTGCCAGCAGCTCACCAGGGGCAAATCAGCCCCAGCATTTT. The genes are TRBV4-2 and TRBJ1-5, with D tentatively TRBD1 (6 bases). CDR1 and CDR2 from the germline V gene are LGHNA and YNFKEQ. V dropped 5 bases and J dropped 4 bases, with 12 bases sitting between them. CDR3 length: 14 residues.

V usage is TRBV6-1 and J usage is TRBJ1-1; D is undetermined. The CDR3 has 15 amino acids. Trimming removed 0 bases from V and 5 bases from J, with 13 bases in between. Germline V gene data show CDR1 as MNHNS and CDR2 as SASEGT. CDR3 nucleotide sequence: TGTGCCAGCAGTGAAGCTGTTGAGGGAGGGACTGAAGCTTTCTTT. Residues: CASSEAVEGGTEAFF.

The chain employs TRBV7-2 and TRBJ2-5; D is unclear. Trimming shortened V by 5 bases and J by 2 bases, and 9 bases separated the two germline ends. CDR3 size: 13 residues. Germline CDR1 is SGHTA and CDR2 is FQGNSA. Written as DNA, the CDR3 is TGTGCCAGCAGCCCGGCACAGCAAGAGACCCAGTACTTC. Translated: CASSPAQQETQYF. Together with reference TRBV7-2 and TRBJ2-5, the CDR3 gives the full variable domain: GAGVSQSPSNKVTEKGKDVELRCDPISGHTALYWYRQSLGQGLEFLIYFQGNSAPDKSGLPSDRFSAERTGGSVSTLTIQRTQQEDSAVYLCASSPAQQETQYFGPGTRLLVL.

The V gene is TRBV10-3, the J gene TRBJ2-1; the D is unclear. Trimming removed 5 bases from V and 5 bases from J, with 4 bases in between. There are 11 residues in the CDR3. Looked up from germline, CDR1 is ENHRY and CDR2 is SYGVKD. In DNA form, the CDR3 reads TGTGCCATCAGTCCTGACAATGAGCAGTTCTTC. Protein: CAISPDNEQFF.

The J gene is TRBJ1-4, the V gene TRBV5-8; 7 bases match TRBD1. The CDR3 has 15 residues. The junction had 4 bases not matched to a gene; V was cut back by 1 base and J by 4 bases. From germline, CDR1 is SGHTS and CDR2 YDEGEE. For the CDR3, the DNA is TGTGCCAGCAGCTTGAACCGGGACAGTAATGAAAAACTGTTTTTT. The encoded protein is CASSLNRDSNEKLFF.

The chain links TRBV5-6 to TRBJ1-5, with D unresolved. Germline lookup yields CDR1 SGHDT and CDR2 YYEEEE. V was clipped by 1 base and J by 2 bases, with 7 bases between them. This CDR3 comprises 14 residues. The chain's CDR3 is CASSLIRGNQPQHF. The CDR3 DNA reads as TGTGCCAGCAGCTTGATCCGGGGCAATCAGCCCCAGCATTTT. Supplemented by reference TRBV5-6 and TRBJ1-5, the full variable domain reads DAGVTQSPTHLIKTRGQQVTLRCSPKSGHDTVSWYQQALGQGPQFIFQYYEEEERQRGNFPDRFSGHQFPNYSSELNVNALLLGDSALYLCASSLIRGNQPQHFGDGTRLSIL.

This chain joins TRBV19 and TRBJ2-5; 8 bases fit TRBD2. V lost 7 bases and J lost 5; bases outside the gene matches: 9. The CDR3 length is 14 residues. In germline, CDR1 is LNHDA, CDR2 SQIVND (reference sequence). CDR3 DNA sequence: TGTGCCAGTACCGAAGCGGGGGCGATCGAGACCCAGTACTTC. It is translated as CASTEAGAIETQYF. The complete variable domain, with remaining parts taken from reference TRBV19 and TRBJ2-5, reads DGGITQSPKYLFRKEGQNVTLSCEQNLNHDAMYWYRQDPGQGLRLIYYSQIVNDFQKGDIAEGYSVSREKKESFPLTVTSAQKNPTAFYLCASTEAGAIETQYFGPGTRLLVL.